The sequence of this T cell receptor beta chain was determined in a study of T cell repertoires in cytomegalovirus infection (dated by TCRdb to between 2019 and 2020). Notes on the research overall: Donor HLA type was relevant to the analysis, because carriage of CMV infection together with the matching HLA type was indicated by public TCR beta signatures.

Sequencing was carried out with an Illumina HiSeq 1500. TCRdb took the public reads, trimmed them with fastp at Q25, ran MiXCR for clone calling and kept in-frame beta chains. A single entry per CDR3 protein holds the most common genes and DNA from its merged rows. This sample gives approximately 500,000 distinct CDR3 sequences in total; about 11% of them show up just once. The ten largest clones add up to 9.5% to 13% of the sample. CDR1 and CDR2 are drawn from the germline V gene: SGHTA, FQGNSA. The CDR3, cysteine through phenylalanine, is 13 amino acids long. The CDR3 DNA has 39 bases and is translated from base 1. Germline trimming: 6 bases from V, 7 bases from J; junction bases outside gene matches: 7. Points the paper makes about the study in general: In both this cohort and an independent cohort of several hundred donors, the cumulative frequency of public TCR beta family members distinguished carriers of CMV infection plus the relevant HLA type. In the ex vivo response, HLA-C-restricted CMV-specific TCR beta clonotypes were dominant, and in two of eight donors the single most frequent clonotype came from this HLA-C-restricted group.

This clonotype was seen ten or more times. Its cognate antigen has yet to be identified. Per-base qualities were not stored, and no clone one base away is much larger. The V gene is TRBV7-2 and the J gene is TRBJ2-3; TRBD2 aligns with 7 central bases. Sequencing was carried out using PBMCs. The clonotype comes from a human donor in good health (CMV status not recorded). Some clones in this sample may be carry-over from other donors' samples. The CDR3 loop reads CASSPTSPYTQYF. Here is the DNA: TGTGCCAGCAGTCCGACTAGCCCCTATACGCAGTATTTT.